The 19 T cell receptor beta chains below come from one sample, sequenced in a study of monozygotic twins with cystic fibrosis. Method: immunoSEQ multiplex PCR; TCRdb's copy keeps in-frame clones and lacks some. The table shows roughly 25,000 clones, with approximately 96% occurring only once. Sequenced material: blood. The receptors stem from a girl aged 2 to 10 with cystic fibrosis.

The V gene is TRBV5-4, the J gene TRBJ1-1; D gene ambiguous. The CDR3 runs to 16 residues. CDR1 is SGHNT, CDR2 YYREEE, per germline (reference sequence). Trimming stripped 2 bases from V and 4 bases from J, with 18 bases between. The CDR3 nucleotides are TGTGCCAGCAGCTTATCTGAGTGGGCCCCCCCCACTGAAGCTTTCTTT. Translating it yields CASSLSEWAPPTEAFF.

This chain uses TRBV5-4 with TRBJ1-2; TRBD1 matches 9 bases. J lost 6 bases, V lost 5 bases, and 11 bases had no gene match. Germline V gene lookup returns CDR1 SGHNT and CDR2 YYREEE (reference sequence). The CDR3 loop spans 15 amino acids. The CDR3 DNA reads TGTGCCAGCAGGGGGACAGGGCTACTAATTGATGGCTACACCTTC. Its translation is CASRGTGLLIDGYTF.

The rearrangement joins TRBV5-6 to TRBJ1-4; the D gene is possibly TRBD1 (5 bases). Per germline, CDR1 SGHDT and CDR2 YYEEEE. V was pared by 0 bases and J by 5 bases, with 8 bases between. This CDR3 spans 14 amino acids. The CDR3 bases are TGTGCCAGCAGCTTGGGGGGCGGGAATGAAAAACTGTTTTTT. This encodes CASSLGGGNEKLFF.

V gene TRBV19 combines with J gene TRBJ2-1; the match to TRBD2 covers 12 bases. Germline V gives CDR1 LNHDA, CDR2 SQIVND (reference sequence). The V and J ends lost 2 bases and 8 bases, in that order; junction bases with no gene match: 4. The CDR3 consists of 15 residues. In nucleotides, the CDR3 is TGTGCCAGTAGTATACAGACTAGCGGGAGTCATGAGCAGTTCTTC. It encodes CASSIQTSGSHEQFF.

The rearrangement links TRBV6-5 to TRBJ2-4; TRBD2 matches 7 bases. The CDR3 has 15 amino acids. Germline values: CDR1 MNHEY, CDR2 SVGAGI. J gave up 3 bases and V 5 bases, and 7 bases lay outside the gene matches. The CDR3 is CASSAGGVDKNIQYF. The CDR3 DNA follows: TGTGCCAGCAGTGCTGGGGGGGTTGACAAAAACATTCAGTACTTC.

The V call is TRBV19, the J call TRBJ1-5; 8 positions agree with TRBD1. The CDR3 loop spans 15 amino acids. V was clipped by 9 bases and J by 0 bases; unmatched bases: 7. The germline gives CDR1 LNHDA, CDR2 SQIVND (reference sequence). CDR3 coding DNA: TGTGCCAGCAGACAGGGGTCTTATAGCAATCAGCCCCAGCATTTT. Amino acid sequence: CASRQGSYSNQPQHF.

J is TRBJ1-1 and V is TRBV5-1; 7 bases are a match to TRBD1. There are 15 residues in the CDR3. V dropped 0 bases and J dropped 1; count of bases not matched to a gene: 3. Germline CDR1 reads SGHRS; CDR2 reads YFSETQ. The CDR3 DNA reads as TGCGCCAGCAGCTTGGGGACAGGACGGAACACTGAAGCTTTCTTT. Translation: CASSLGTGRNTEAFF. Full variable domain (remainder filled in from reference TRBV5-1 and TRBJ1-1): KAGVTQTPRYLIKTRGQQVTLSCSPISGHRSVSWYQQTPGQGLQFLFEYFSETQRNKGNFPGRFSGRQFSNSRSEMNVSTLELGDSALYLCASSLGTGRNTEAFFGQGTRLTVV.

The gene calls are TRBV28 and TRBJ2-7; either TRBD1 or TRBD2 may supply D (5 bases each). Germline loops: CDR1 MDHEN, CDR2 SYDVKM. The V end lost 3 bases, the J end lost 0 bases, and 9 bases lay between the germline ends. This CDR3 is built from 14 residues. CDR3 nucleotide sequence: TGTGCCAGCAGTTTGGGGGACCTCTCCTACGAGCAGTACTTC. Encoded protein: CASSLGDLSYEQYF. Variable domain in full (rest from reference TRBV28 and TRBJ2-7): DVKVTQSSRYLVKRTGEKVFLECVQDMDHENMFWYRQDPGLGLRLIYFSYDVKMKEKGDIPEGYSVSREKKERFSLILESASTNQTSMYLCASSLGDLSYEQYFGPGTRLTVT.

The CDR3 nucleotides are TGTGCCAGCAGCTCCCAGTTTGGGGCCCTCGGAAACATTCAGTACTTC. Protein product: CASSSQFGALGNIQYF. The chain uses TRBV11-2 and TRBJ2-4; D is possibly TRBD1 (5 bases). The CDR3 has 16 residues. Germline V CDR1 and CDR2: SGHAT, FQNNGV. Trimming removed 4 bases at V and 6 bases at J, with 19 bases between. The complete variable domain, with remaining parts taken from reference TRBV11-2 and TRBJ2-4, reads EAGVAQSPRYKIIEKRQSVAFWCNPISGHATLYWYQQILGQGPKLLIQFQNNGVVDDSQLPKDRFSAERLKGVDSTLKIQPAKLEDSAVYLCASSSQFGALGNIQYFGAGTRLSVL.

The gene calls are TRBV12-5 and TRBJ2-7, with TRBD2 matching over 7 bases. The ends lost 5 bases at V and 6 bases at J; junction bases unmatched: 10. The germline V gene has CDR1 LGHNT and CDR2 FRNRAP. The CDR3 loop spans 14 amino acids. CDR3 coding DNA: TGTGCTAGTGGTCCGGGAGGTACCCCCCGCGAGCAGTACTTC. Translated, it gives CASGPGGTPREQYF.

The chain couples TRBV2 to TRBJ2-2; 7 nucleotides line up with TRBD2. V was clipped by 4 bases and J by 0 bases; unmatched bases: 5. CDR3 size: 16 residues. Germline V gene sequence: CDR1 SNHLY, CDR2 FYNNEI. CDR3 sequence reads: CASSVKAGANTGELFF. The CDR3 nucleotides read TGTGCCAGCAGTGTTAAGGCGGGGGCGAACACCGGGGAGCTGTTTTTT.

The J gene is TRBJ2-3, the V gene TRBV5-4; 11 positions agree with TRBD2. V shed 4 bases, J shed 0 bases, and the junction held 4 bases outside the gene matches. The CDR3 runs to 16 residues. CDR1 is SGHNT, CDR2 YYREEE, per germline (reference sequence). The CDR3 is CASSRGLAGSTDTQYF. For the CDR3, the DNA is TGTGCCAGCAGCCGCGGACTAGCGGGTAGCACAGATACGCAGTATTTT.

The CDR3 protein is CASSVAADTGELFF. The CDR3 nucleotides read TGTGCCAGCAGCGTAGCGGCGGATACCGGGGAGCTGTTTTTT. The V and J genes are TRBV9 and TRBJ2-2; D gene ambiguous. Per the germline V gene, CDR1 is SGDLS and CDR2 is YYNGEE. The CDR3 consists of 14 residues. V was shortened by 0 bases and J by 5 bases, with 8 bases between the two germline ends.

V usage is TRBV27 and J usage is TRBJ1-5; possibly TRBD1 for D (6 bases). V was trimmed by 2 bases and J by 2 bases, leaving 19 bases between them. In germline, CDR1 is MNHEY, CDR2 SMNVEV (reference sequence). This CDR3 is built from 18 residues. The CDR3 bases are TGTGCCAGCAGTTTAAGGGTCGTAGGGGGTTCTGGCAATCAGCCCCAGCATTTT. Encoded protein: CASSLRVVGGSGNQPQHF.

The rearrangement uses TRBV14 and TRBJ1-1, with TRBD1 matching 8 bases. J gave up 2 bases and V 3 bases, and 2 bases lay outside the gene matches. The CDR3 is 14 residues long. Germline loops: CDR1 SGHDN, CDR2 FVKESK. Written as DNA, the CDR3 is TGTGCCAGCAGCCACAGGGGGCTTAACACTGAAGCTTTCTTT. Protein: CASSHRGLNTEAFF.

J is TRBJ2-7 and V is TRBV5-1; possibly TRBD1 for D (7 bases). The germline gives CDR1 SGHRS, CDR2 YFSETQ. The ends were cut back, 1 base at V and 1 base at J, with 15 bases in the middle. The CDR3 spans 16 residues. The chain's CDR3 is CASSLLSSGGSYEQYF. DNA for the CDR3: TGCGCCAGCAGCTTGCTCTCATCAGGGGGGTCCTACGAGCAGTACTTC. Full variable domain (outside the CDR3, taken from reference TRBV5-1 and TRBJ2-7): KAGVTQTPRYLIKTRGQQVTLSCSPISGHRSVSWYQQTPGQGLQFLFEYFSETQRNKGNFPGRFSGRQFSNSRSEMNVSTLELGDSALYLCASSLLSSGGSYEQYFGPGTRLTVT.

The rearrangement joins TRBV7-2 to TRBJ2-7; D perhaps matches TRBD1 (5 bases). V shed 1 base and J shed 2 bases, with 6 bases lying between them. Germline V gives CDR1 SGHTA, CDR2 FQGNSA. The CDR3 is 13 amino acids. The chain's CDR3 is CASSLEGPYEQYF. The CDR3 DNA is TGTGCCAGCAGCTTAGAGGGGCCCTACGAGCAGTACTTC.

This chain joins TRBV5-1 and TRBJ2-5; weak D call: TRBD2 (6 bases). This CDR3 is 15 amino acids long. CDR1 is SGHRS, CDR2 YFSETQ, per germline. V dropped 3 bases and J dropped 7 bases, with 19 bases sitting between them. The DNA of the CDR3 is TGCGCCAGCAGCTCACGGGACTTAGGGACTGGGACCCAGTACTTC. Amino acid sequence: CASSSRDLGTGTQYF.

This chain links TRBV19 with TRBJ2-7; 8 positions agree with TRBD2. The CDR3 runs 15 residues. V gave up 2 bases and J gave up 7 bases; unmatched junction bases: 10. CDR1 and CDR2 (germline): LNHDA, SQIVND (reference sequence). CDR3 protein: CASSIKVGGGSEQYF. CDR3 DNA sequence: TGTGCCAGTAGTATAAAGGTCGGGGGGGGATCAGAGCAGTACTTC.